A single sample is the source of the 20 T cell receptor beta chains below, sequenced in a study of T-cell reconstitution after alpha-beta-depleted transplantation in children. Unique molecular identifiers were used in preparing the TCRbeta library. TCRdb re-derived calls from the PCR reads in MiXCR, one entry per CDR3 protein. The profile shows about 370,000 distinct CDR3 sequences, approximately 20% of them singletons. Sequenced here: PBMCs from the stem cell graft donor, sampled from the stem cell graft. The receptors here all came from a human donor who donated a stem cell graft to a child with acute myeloid leukemia.

This clonotype was counted a few times. The chain employs TRBV28 and TRBJ2-5; D is ambiguous. Germline V gene sequence: CDR1 MDHEN, CDR2 SYDVKM. CDR3 length equals 13 residues. V gave up 4 bases and J gave up 5 bases, with 11 bases separating them. CDR3 sequence: CASSSGNKETQYF. The CDR3 DNA follows: TGTGCCAGCAGTTCCGGCAACAAGGAGACCCAGTACTTC.

The chain has TRBV12-3 or TRBV12-4 and TRBJ1-1; no clear D. V was shortened by 4 bases and J by 7 bases, with 10 bases between the two germline ends. The CDR3 covers 12 residues. The chain's CDR3 is CASSWETVEAFF. In nucleotides, the CDR3 is TGTGCCAGCAGTTGGGAAACAGTTGAAGCTTTCTTT.

This clonotype was recorded many times. The chain couples TRBV29-1 to TRBJ2-1; D possibly corresponds to TRBD2 (6 bases). This CDR3 is built from 12 residues. Trimming left V 7 bases short and J 7 bases short, with 14 bases between. Germline-derived CDR1 and CDR2 are SQVTM and ANQGSEA. CDR3 in amino acids: CSGGRGGNEQFF. The CDR3, as DNA: TGCAGCGGGGGAAGGGGAGGTAATGAGCAGTTCTTC.

The chain couples TRBV4-3 to TRBJ2-7, with TRBD1 matching 7 bases. CDR1 is LGHNA and CDR2 is YSLEER in the germline V gene. The CDR3 covers 15 residues. The V segment lost 1 base and the J segment 0 bases; nucleotides outside the gene matches: 3. CDR3 DNA: TGCGCCAGCAGCCAAGTCCGGGACAGCTCCTACGAGCAGTACTTC. It is translated as CASSQVRDSSYEQYF.

This clonotype was counted ten times or more. The rearrangement joins TRBV20-1 to TRBJ2-7, with 7 bases lining up with TRBD2. This CDR3 has 15 residues. The ends lost 4 bases at V and 0 bases at J; junction bases unmatched: 9. The germline V gene has CDR1 DFQATT and CDR2 SNEGSKA (reference sequence). The CDR3 is CSAMSIGGSSYEQYF. The CDR3 nucleotides are TGCAGTGCTATGAGTATCGGCGGGAGCTCCTACGAGCAGTACTTC.

This clonotype was detected ten times or more. The chain couples TRBV30 to TRBJ2-7; no clear D. The germline V and J ends were trimmed by 0 bases and 4 bases, with 10 bases remaining between them. CDR1 GTSNPN and CDR2 SVGIG come from the germline V gene (reference sequence). The length of the CDR3 is 13 residues. CDR3 DNA: TGTGCCTGGAGTGTACGTCTGAGTTACGAGCAGTACTTC. This sequence encodes CAWSVRLSYEQYF.

The rearrangement joins TRBV3-1 to TRBJ2-3, with 7 nucleotides matching TRBD1. The CDR3 length is 15 residues. The germline V gene encodes CDR1 LGHDT and CDR2 YNNKEL (reference sequence). V shed 5 bases, J shed 0 bases, and the junction held 5 bases outside the gene matches. The CDR3: CASSTTGASTDTQYF. The CDR3 DNA follows: TGTGCCAGCAGCACAACAGGGGCCAGCACAGATACGCAGTATTTT.

J is TRBJ2-1 and V is TRBV7-3, with a tentative D call TRBD1 (5 bases). Trimming shortened V by 1 base and J by 6 bases, and 13 bases separated the two germline ends. The CDR3 is 15 amino acids. Per germline, CDR1 SGHTA and CDR2 FQGTGA. CDR3 sequence reads: CASSLIGDSGNEQFF. The CDR3 DNA follows: TGTGCCAGCAGCTTAATAGGGGATTCGGGCAATGAGCAGTTCTTC.

The rearrangement links TRBV9 to TRBJ2-7; 8 nucleotides line up with TRBD2. Germline V CDR1 and CDR2: SGDLS, YYNGEE. The CDR3 contains 15 residues. Trimming cost V 0 bases and J 0 bases; bases outside gene matches: 2. The CDR3 is CASSVAGGSSYEQYF. DNA for the CDR3: TGTGCCAGCAGCGTAGCGGGGGGGAGCTCCTACGAGCAGTACTTC.

This clonotype was seen a handful of times. The chain is built from TRBV13 and TRBJ1-5; D not resolved. The germline CDR1 and CDR2 sequences are PRHDT and FYEKMQ (reference sequence). The length of the CDR3 is 14 residues. V lost 4 bases, J lost 6 bases, and 13 bases lay in between. CDR3 sequence: CASSSAGPGQPQHF. The CDR3 DNA is TGTGCCAGCAGCTCCGCCGGTCCAGGTCAGCCCCAGCATTTT.

The rearrangement joins TRBV25-1 to TRBJ1-5; the D gene is possibly TRBD1 (6 bases). CDR3 length: 15 amino acids. The V end was cut by 2 bases, the J end by 14 bases, with 22 bases between. In germline, CDR1 is MGHDK, CDR2 SYGVNS. CDR3 sequence (DNA): TGTGCCAGCAGTGAACCACCGGGACATTATTTAGGAAAGCATTTT. Protein: CASSEPPGHYLGKHF.

The sample holds many counts of this clonotype. This chain joins TRBV6-2 or TRBV6-3 and TRBJ2-1; D is ambiguous. CDR1 is MNHEY and CDR2 is SVGEGT in the germline V gene. The germline V and J ends were trimmed by 7 bases and 5 bases, with 15 bases remaining between them. The length of the CDR3 is 14 residues. The CDR3 spells CASTPDPPDNEQFF. In DNA form, the CDR3 reads TGTGCCAGCACTCCGGACCCTCCGGACAATGAGCAGTTCTTC.

This clonotype appeared many times. This chain uses TRBV29-1 with TRBJ2-2; no clear D gene. Germline V gene data show CDR1 as SQVTM and CDR2 as ANQGSEA. The V gene lost 4 bases and the J gene lost 6 bases, with 9 bases spanning the gap. The CDR3 sequence is 12 residues long. CDR3 sequence reads: CSVVVFSGELFF. CDR3 in DNA: TGCAGCGTTGTCGTCTTTTCCGGGGAGCTGTTTTTT.

This clonotype has just one count. The chain uses TRBV19 and TRBJ1-1; D unresolved. Trimming took off 3 bases at V and 4 bases at J, with 12 bases between the two ends. The CDR3 loop spans 14 amino acids. Germline values: CDR1 LNHDA, CDR2 SQIVND (reference sequence). CDR3: CASSMRPGSTEAFF. CDR3 coding DNA: TGTGCCAGTAGTATGAGGCCTGGCAGCACTGAAGCTTTCTTT.

The table lists this clonotype with many counts. The chain carries TRBV20-1 and TRBJ2-5; D is unclear. Trimming removed 6 bases from V and 5 bases from J, with 13 bases in between. Germline V gives CDR1 DFQATT, CDR2 SNEGSKA (reference sequence). The CDR3 sequence is 12 residues long. The CDR3 DNA reads as TGCAGTGCACTCCCTCCCCAGGAGACCCAGTACTTC. It codes for CSALPPQETQYF.

This rearrangement joins TRBV2 to TRBJ2-7; D not certain. Per the germline V gene, CDR1 is SNHLY and CDR2 is FYNNEI. The CDR3 contains 12 residues. V was pared by 6 bases and J by 5 bases, with 11 bases between. CDR3 sequence (DNA): TGTGCCAGCAGGAGAAGCGAAAACGAGCAGTACTTC. Its protein product is CASRRSENEQYF.

This clonotype was observed a handful of times. This sequence joins TRBV12-3 or TRBV12-4 and TRBJ1-4; possibly TRBD1 for D (6 bases). The CDR3 length is 16 residues. V was shortened by 6 bases and J by 3 bases, with 17 bases between the two germline ends. CDR3 coding DNA: TGTGCCAGCAGCCGGGACATCAACTCAGCTAATGAAAAACTGTTTTTT. It is translated as CASSRDINSANEKLFF.

This clonotype was detected ten times or more. The chain combines TRBV27 with TRBJ2-7; D not certain. This CDR3 has 16 amino acids. Germline V gives CDR1 MNHEY, CDR2 SMNVEV (reference sequence). The germline V and J ends were trimmed by 0 bases and 6 bases, with 18 bases remaining between them. This chain's CDR3 is CASSLSFIMESREQYF. The CDR3 DNA is TGTGCCAGCAGTTTATCGTTTATCATGGAGTCTCGCGAGCAGTACTTC.

This clonotype was seen ten or more times. V usage is TRBV29-1 and J usage is TRBJ2-1, with D possibly being TRBD2 (5 bases). This CDR3 has 14 residues. Germline CDR1 reads SQVTM; CDR2 reads ANQGSEA. V lost 7 bases and J 2 bases, leaving 15 bases between the germline ends. CDR3 in amino acids: CSAPSGSTYNEQFF. In nucleotides, the CDR3 is TGCAGCGCCCCCTCGGGGAGCACCTACAATGAGCAGTTCTTC.

This clonotype turned up a few times. The V gene is TRBV20-1, the J gene TRBJ2-7; 11 bases line up with TRBD1. CDR1 DFQATT and CDR2 SNEGSKA come from the germline V gene (reference sequence). The CDR3 covers 14 residues. The junction had 3 bases not matched to a gene; V was cut back by 1 base and J by 4 bases. CDR3 residues: CSARVGTGGYEQYF. Written as DNA, the CDR3 is TGCAGTGCTAGAGTCGGGACAGGGGGATACGAGCAGTACTTC.